This T cell receptor (beta chain) was documented in a study of CD8 T cells in Susac syndrome. Overall study results and limits: In Susac syndrome, the CD4+ T cell repertoires did not show clonal expansion.

RNA amounts of roughly 0.45 to 1 ug underwent reverse transcription with random hexamers. TCRdb reprocessed the immunoSEQ multiplex PCR reads with MiXCR, giving one entry per CDR3 protein. The data hold about 210,000 distinct CDR3 sequences, with about 95% observed a single time. The germline V gene has CDR1 DFQATT and CDR2 SNEGSKA (reference sequence). The CDR3 length is 13 residues. The ends lost 3 bases at V and 4 bases at J; junction bases unmatched: 3. The Susac syndrome patients fit the recently defined diagnostic criteria for definite or probable disease. CD8+ and CD4+ T cells were negatively isolated; TEMRA cells were FACS-enriched. About this clonotype itself: The antigen is unknown.

Material: CD4+ T cells from PBMCs. The rearrangement joins TRBV20-1 to TRBJ1-5; 7 nucleotides match TRBD1. The sequence was obtained from a human donor with Susac syndrome. CDR3 residues: CSARRQGNQPQHF. CDR3 nucleotides: TGCAGTGCTAGGCGACAGGGTAATCAGCCCCAGCATTTT.